These T cell receptor beta chains were read from a single sample in a study of radiotherapy plus CTLA-4 blockade in lung cancer. Some clones are missing from TCRdb's copy, which holds only in-frame ones; the method was immunoSEQ multiplex PCR. The sample records some 30,000 clones, about 69% being singletons. The starting material was peripheral blood, obtained from a patient treated with radiotherapy plus ipilimumab. The receptors stem from a human donor with non-small cell lung cancer that progressed on radiotherapy plus ipilimumab. Both conserved end residues are part of each CDR3. The D gene is left open where the match is weak. A row's size may be missing; if present it is once, few, many or a size class.

>TRBV7-8|.|13|few|TRBJ1-5
TGTGCCAGCAGCTTAGTAGGCAATCAGCCCCAGCATTTT
CASSLVGNQPQHF
>TRBV9|.|14|.|TRBJ1-4
TGTGCCAGCAGCGTAGGAACAGTTAATGAAAAACTGTTTTTT
CASSVGTVNEKLFF
>TRBV7-2|.|14|once|TRBJ1-1
TGTGCCAGCAGCTTAGCGGTGGGGGGCACTGAAGCTTTCTTT
CASSLAVGGTEAFF
>TRBV30|.|13|.|TRBJ2-3
TGTGCCTGGGGTCAGGGGCGCACAGATACGCAGTATTTT
CAWGQGRTDTQYF
>TRBV5-4|TRBD2|14|.|TRBJ2-2
TGTGCCAGCAGCTTCGCGGGGGTCTCCGGGGAGCTGTTTTTT
CASSFAGVSGELFF
>TRBV4-1|TRBD2|18|.|TRBJ2-3
TGCGCCAGCAGCCAAGGGACTAGCGGGAGAGCTAGCACAGATACGCAGTATTTT
CASSQGTSGRASTDTQYF
>TRBV6-5|.|15|.|TRBJ1-1
TGTGCCAGCACCTTTACACAGGGCTATGGCACTGAAGCTTTCTTT
CASTFTQGYGTEAFF
>TRBV5-1|.|15|.|TRBJ1-3
TGCGCCAGCAGCCTGGACGGTGAAGGTGGAAACACCATATATTTT
CASSLDGEGGNTIYF
>TRBV28|.|17|.|TRBJ2-2
TGTGCCAGCAGTTCACTCCCCGGGCAGCCGAACACCGGGGAGCTGTTTTTT
CASSSLPGQPNTGELFF
>TRBV11-2|TRBD1|14|.|TRBJ1-3
TGTGCCAGCAGAACGACAGGGCCTGGAAACACCATATATTTT
CASRTTGPGNTIYF
>TRBV4-1|.|12|.|TRBJ1-1
TGCGCCAGCAGCCGACCCGGGACAGAAGCTTTCTTT
CASSRPGTEAFF
>TRBV19|.|15|.|TRBJ2-7
TGTGCCAGTAGTATTGGAGCTGGCACCTTTTACGAGCAGTACTTC
CASSIGAGTFYEQYF
>TRBV4-2|.|14|.|TRBJ1-4
TGTGCCAGCAGCCCCACGGAGGGAAATGAAAAACTGTTTTTT
CASSPTEGNEKLFF
>TRBV2|.|14|.|TRBJ1-2
TGTGCCAGCAGCCCTGCCGGAACAGAATATGGCTACACCTTC
CASSPAGTEYGYTF
>TRBV5-1|TRBD1|17|.|TRBJ1-4
TGCGCCAGCAGCCCCGTCCAGTGGACAGGAATAAATGAAAAACTGTTTTTT
CASSPVQWTGINEKLFF
>TRBV2|.|16|.|TRBJ2-5
TGTGCCAGCAGTGAAGCGGAGGGGGGGCGCTTGGAGACCCAGTACTTC
CASSEAEGGRLETQYF
>TRBV9|.|14|.|TRBJ2-3
TGTGCCAGCAGCGTAGATTCAGGGGTAGATACGCAGTATTTT
CASSVDSGVDTQYF
>TRBV19|.|14|.|TRBJ1-2
TGTGCCAGTAGTTCGGGCGGTGGACGGAATGGCTACACCTTC
CASSSGGGRNGYTF
>TRBV28|.|14|.|TRBJ2-2
TGTGCCAGCCTACCGGACCGAAACACCGGGGAGCTGTTTTTT
CASLPDRNTGELFF
>TRBV29-1|TRBD1|15|.|TRBJ1-1
TGCAGCGCGAAGGGACAGGGGGGGATGAACACTGAAGCTTTCTTT
CSAKGQGGMNTEAFF
>TRBV27|.|15|.|TRBJ1-3
TGTGCCAGCGCATACGCAGGGGCCTCTGGAAACACCATATATTTT
CASAYAGASGNTIYF
>TRBV6-1|.|11|.|TRBJ1-1
TGTGTCTCGAGGAGCGACACTGAAGCTTTCTTT
CVSRSDTEAFF